This TCR beta chain was identified during a study of cytomegalovirus exposure and HLA in healthy donors. The CDR3 contains 14 residues. CDR1 is MGHRA, CDR2 YSYEKL, per germline. Trimming pared 4 bases from V and 5 bases from J, leaving 11 bases between. The primer mix had 60 Vbeta and 13 Jbeta primers. Produced via immunoSEQ multiplex PCR; TCRdb's table is partial and in-frame only. The data contain about 150,000 clones, 70% of them singletons. There are a few counts of this clone. The J gene is TRBJ1-4, the V gene TRBV4-1; D remains ambiguous. The clonotype comes from a woman aged 60-75 years in good health and CMV-seropositive. Source material: PBMCs. CDR3 sequence reads: CASSPGRRNEKLFF. The CDR3 DNA reads TGCGCCAGCAGCCCCGGGAGAAGGAATGAAAAACTGTTTTTT.